This TCR beta chain is drawn from a study of cytomegalovirus exposure and HLA in healthy donors (dated by TCRdb to 2017 to 2019). Study-wide context: An earlier analysis of approximately 550 of the donors reported more than 250 Gb of sequence data and some 120 million unique TCR beta sequences from 150 million to 200 million T cells. An early release that covered several hundred HLA-typed donors contained approximately 300 gigabases of sequencing data and tens of millions of unique TCR sequences. The genetic ancestry cluster associated with self-reported Caucasian donors included over 80% of the approximately 400 genotyped donors. The study aimed to test whether signatures of past pathogen exposure could be identified by cataloging public T cell receptors. Using immunosequencing, the study profiled T cell repertoires from fewer than 850 subjects and related those repertoires to cytomegalovirus serostatus. A separate validation cohort of 90 to 150 different subjects was used in addition to the roughly 720-subject first cohort. The study combined high-throughput TCR immunosequencing, statistical association of individual TCRs with disease status, and machine learning to predict cytomegalovirus infection status. In a later analysis, previously published TCR beta repertoires from about 670 donors were re-analyzed and high-resolution HLA genotyping was added so that TCR occurrence patterns could be studied. Rather than drawing on any new phenotypic data, the later analysis identified candidate immune exposures from TCR beta sequences and the way those sequences occurred across donors. An earlier analysis of around 580 of the donors used high-throughput TCR beta sequencing to judge whether each TCR beta V gene segment behaved as functional or pseudogenic. Donor age, sex, ethnicity and CMV serostatus were compiled together with the repertoire data. In a later genetic analysis, genome-wide SNP genotypes for 398 of the 666 donors were used, and that subset was treated as a discovery cohort. All discovery cohort repertoires had been generated on a single sequencing platform. Class I and class II HLA loci were covered by the typing at four-digit resolution. Typing coverage differed by locus: A, B, C, DRB1 and DQB1 were typed in roughly 620-640 donors, DQA1 in approximately 520, DPA1 in 600 to 610, and DPB1 in roughly 450. A handful of DR-DQ haplotypes were handled as single units for association and clustering because linkage in the cohort was strong. Among about 360 genotyped donors of the cohort, an average of 235,054 unique TCR beta nucleotide sequences were sequenced per donor, roughly 20% of them non-productive.

Libraries came from the immunoSEQ multiplex PCR assay. For the multiplex PCR, a mixture combining 60 forward primers for TCR Vbeta segments and 13 reverse primers for TCR Jbeta segments was used. A multiplex PCR assay on genomic DNA amplified the CDR3 region of rearranged TCR beta genes. Amplified TCR beta libraries were sequenced as 87-base-pair reads on the Illumina HiSeq System. The authors' analysis ran thus. A later analysis counted tens of millions of unique TCR beta chains across the 670 or so repertoires, and 10 million to 12 million of these chains were shared by at least two donors. Raw reads were error-corrected and collapsed into unique sequences with a nearest-neighbor algorithm that merged closely related sequences to remove PCR and sequencing errors. Alignment of CDR3 sequences to IMGT reference sequences was used to assign V, D and J gene segments. Each retained sequence needed at least a six-nucleotide match to both a V gene segment and a J gene segment. A rearrangement counted as productive if the CDR3 had no stop codons and remained in frame with V and J, and every other rearrangement counted as non-productive. Following IMGT convention, CDR3 was defined as the stretch from the second conserved V-encoded cysteine to the conserved J-encoded phenylalanine. The earlier analysis of some 550 of the donors excluded any sequence lacking an unambiguous match to a single V gene segment. An earlier analysis of 587 of the donors called V segments functional above 56.7% productive rearrangements and segregating when the between-donor standard deviation exceeded 5%. To diagnose cytomegalovirus status from the catalog of TCR beta chain sequences, a statistical classification framework was built. A later analysis assigned V and J genes by comparing TCR nucleotide sequences with IMGT/GENE-DB human TR gene sequences. A later analysis assigned CDR3 sequences and most-parsimonious VDJ recombination scenarios with the TCRdist pipeline. In a later analysis, each TCR beta chain was defined by its CDR3 amino acid sequence together with its V-gene family, and reads without a unique V-gene family were excluded. To address suspected cross-contamination and a sequencing artifact, a later analysis removed approximately 600 highly shared, low-generation-probability nucleotide sequences. In a later analysis, a clonal expansion index was calculated for each public chain from normalized within-repertoire ranks of inferred template counts. A later analysis computed generation probabilities with a VDJ recombination model fitted to out-of-frame rearrangements, and checked the results against IGoR. Hypergeometric tests were used in a later analysis to score TCR-TCR, TCR-HLA and TCR-CMV co-occurrence, with a repertoire-size bias correction applied to the TCR pairs. To estimate false discovery rates, a later analysis permuted the HLA or CMV assignments 20 times. A later analysis grouped co-occurring TCRs with DBSCAN, adding TCRdist sequence similarity when clustering within HLA-allele-positive subsets. For co-occurrence clustering, repertoires with fewer than 30,000 or more than 120,000 public chains were excluded, along with about five repertoires with anomalous nucleotide sharing. In TCRdb, the immuneACCESS table is reduced to in-frame sequences with V and J assigned. These tables do not hold every clone; where another copy was compared, an unresolved V gene accounts for under half, and the others remain unexplained. That table furnishes V, J and clone size, whereas the DNA furnished D and trimming. This sample is represented by 87,000 or so clones; approximately 77% of them were singletons. Approximately 5% of the sample comes from the top ten.

A word on this clone: No antigen is known for it. Base qualities are not recorded, but no much larger clone differs from it by a single base.

Its CDR3 holds 17 amino acids, cysteine through phenylalanine. Only the CDR3 portion is preserved as DNA: 51 bases, with reading frame beginning at the first base. CDR1 and CDR2 (SEHNR, FQNEAQ) derive from the germline V gene (reference sequence). Clipping removes 5 bases from V and 2 bases from J, with 14 as the unmatched junction base count. Overall results and qualifications from the work: Across donors, most TCR sequences were observed very rarely, whereas some public TCRs were present in many individuals. A later genetic analysis reported fewer N-insertions in productive TCRs among donors in an Asian-associated ancestry cluster than the roughly 690-donor mean. Three of the identified cytomegalovirus-associated TCR beta chains were confirmed in vitro to be specific for cytomegalovirus antigens. For the cohort, immune exposure information was limited to CMV serostatus. A later genetic analysis associated a missense DCLRE1C variant with V-gene and J-gene trimming of TCR beta chains, and an independent cohort replicated the association. Broadly in line with IMGT annotations, most TCR beta V segments showed up in productive rearrangements about 87% or about 30% of the time in an earlier analysis of under 700 of the donors. According to a later analysis, parvovirus B19, influenza, CMV and Epstein-Barr virus appeared linked to several top co-occurrence clusters. In a later analysis, some 17,000 TCR beta sequences were associated with specific HLA alleles at a false discovery rate of 0.05. It was suggested by the authors that the approach could potentially be generalized to other disease states and immunological phenotypes. In this cohort, only TCR beta chains were sequenced, and detectable features were limited by the absence of alpha or paired-chain data. When HLA alleles, especially DR and DQ, strongly co-occurred, TCR associations were difficult to assign to individual alleles. A later analysis found that HLA-associated TCR beta chains were more clonally expanded and had lower generation probabilities than equally common non-associated chains. The presence/absence analyses assumed that sequencing depth was roughly uniform across donors, and that assumption may not be true. A further reported finding was that TCR beta sequences accurately predicted the HLA-A and HLA-B alleles for most subjects in the first cohort. Correlated functional status among segregating V segments might be attributable to linkage disequilibrium, but an unknown experimental factor could not be ruled out. In the study, 164 TCR beta chains were listed as associated with cytomegalovirus. Most CMV-associated TCR beta chains appeared to be HLA-restricted in a later analysis, and the HLA associations seemed to be driven largely by CMV exposure. HLA typing was unavailable for some donors at each locus, so association tests used only the typed subset. A group of highly shared sequence variants was considered likely to be a technical artifact of the sequencing pipeline. Some IMGT-functional V segments, including TRBV6-2 and TRBV6-3, could not be distinguished by the 87-base-pair reads and were therefore excluded. According to a later analysis, TCR association rates differed among HLA loci, with DRB1 alleles showing the most associated TCRs and HLA-C alleles showing the fewest. In both the original and validation cohorts, the classifier was reported to diagnose cytomegalovirus status with high specificity and sensitivity. The earlier analysis of some 560 of the donors excluded around 17 rarely observed V segments, including chromosome 9 orphons, because counts were too low.

The cohort was made up of approximately 670 healthy bone marrow donors. At the time of sampling, every cohort member was nominally healthy, though immune exposures that went unrecorded were likely present. The donor tested CMV seronegative, placing the donor among the 300 to 400 seronegative members of the cohort. A peripheral blood sample was provided by each donor, and peripheral blood mononuclear cells were used for TCR beta sequencing. Genomic DNA was extracted from the blood cell samples with the Qiagen DNeasy Blood Extraction Kit. The chain is made from TRBV7-9 and TRBJ2-5, and 7 junction bases match TRBD1. Sequenced sample: PBMCs. The TCR sequence derives from a woman between 35 and 50 years old in good health and CMV-seronegative. This receptor has the CDR3 CASSRPGQQRIQETQYF. The bases are TGTGCCAGCAGCCGCCCGGGACAGCAAAGGATTCAAGAGACCCAGTACTTC.